The clone carrying this T cell receptor (beta chain) was counted ten times or more. The data were taken from a study of Graves' ophthalmopathy and Graves' hyperthyroidism. TCR beta CDR3 regions were amplified from RNA transcripts. The first round was an RT-PCR with HTBI primers, and the second round was a multiplex PCR. TCRdb re-derived calls from the multiplex PCR reads in MiXCR, one entry per CDR3 protein. The sample records hundreds of thousands of distinct CDR3 sequences, approximately 15% being singletons. Germline V gene sequence: CDR1 MNHEY, CDR2 SVGAGI. J lost 3 bases, V lost 0 bases, and 5 bases had no gene match. CDR3 length: 15 residues.

The V gene is TRBV6-5, the J gene TRBJ2-7; 7 bases are a match to TRBD1. The sequenced material came from peripheral blood. The TCR comes from a woman aged 18-35 years with stable Graves' hyperthyroidism. DNA for the CDR3: TGTGCCAGCAGTTACTCGAGGGACAGAGTCTACGAGCAGTACTTC. It specifies CASSYSRDRVYEQYF.